This T cell receptor (beta chain) appears in the sequencing data of a study of T-cell reconstitution after alpha-beta-depleted transplantation in children. The CDR3 runs to 15 residues. CDR1 and CDR2 (germline): MNHNS, SASEGT. Trimming took 5 bases from V and 3 from J, leaving 13 bases between them. TCRbeta library preparation incorporated unique molecular identifiers. TCRdb processed the PCR reads anew with MiXCR; each CDR3 protein has one entry. The sample yields some 500,000 distinct CDR3 sequences, around a third seen once. This clonotype appeared a few times. This chain uses TRBV6-1 with TRBJ2-2, with D possibly matching TRBD1 (6 bases). The input for sequencing was PBMCs from the stem cell graft donor, taken from the stem cell graft. The source is a human donor who donated a stem cell graft to a child with aplastic anemia. DNA for the CDR3: TGTGCCAGCAGTAATACCGGGACACACACCGGGGAGCTGTTTTTT. It is translated as CASSNTGTHTGELFF.